The next 10 T cell receptor beta chains were all read from a single sample in a study of molecular identifiers for immune sequencing clone quantification. TCRdb re-called the PCR reads through MiXCR, storing one row per CDR3 protein. The data hold 300,000 to 400,000 distinct CDR3 sequences, with about 23% observed a single time. The specimen was naive CD8+ T cells from blood, with Jurkat cell RNA spiked in. Subset in this sample: FACS-sorted CD8+CD4-CCR7+CD45RA+ naive T cells. All receptors come from a human donor in good health. Some libraries in this study had Jurkat cell RNA spiked in.

Points on this clonotype: A much larger clone lies one base from this, so it may be a read error. The chain's CDR3 is CASSQRIWSNQPQHF. The CDR3 DNA reads as TGTGCCAGCTCCCAAAGGATTTGGAGCAATCAGCCCCAGCATTTT. This chain uses TRBV6-5 with TRBJ1-5; unclear D gene. The CDR3 is 15 amino acids. From germline, CDR1 is MNHEY and CDR2 SVGAGI. The V gene lost 8 bases and the J gene lost 1 base, with 15 bases spanning the gap.

This clonotype was observed many times. The chain carries TRBV7-8 and TRBJ2-1; possible D gene TRBD1, 5 bases. The CDR3 totals 16 residues. Per germline, CDR1 SGHVS and CDR2 FQNEAQ. Trimming stripped 6 bases from V and 1 base from J, with 16 bases between. This chain's CDR3 is CASSQNQGMSYNEQFF. CDR3 in DNA: TGTGCCAGCAGTCAAAACCAGGGAATGTCCTACAATGAGCAGTTCTTC.

In this sample, this clonotype turned up many times. The V gene is TRBV28, the J gene TRBJ1-1; D is unresolved. With 2 bases removed from V and 1 base from J, the gap between germline ends came to 14 bases. Germline V lookup: CDR1 MDHEN, CDR2 SYDVKM. The CDR3 runs 16 residues. The CDR3 DNA reads as TGTGCCAGCAGTTTAGTGAGGGTACCTTCGAACACTGAAGCTTTCTTT. Translating it yields CASSLVRVPSNTEAFF.

As to this clonotype: A much larger clone lies a single base off, so this may be a read error. The genes are TRBV4-1 and TRBJ2-3; D is perhaps TRBD1 (5 bases). CDR1 is MGHRA and CDR2 is YSYEKL in the germline V gene. The CDR3 spans 14 residues. The CDR3 loop reads CASSQGPRADKQYF. The CDR3 DNA sequence: TGCGCCAGCAGCCAAGGCCCCAGGGCAGATAAGCAGTATTTT.

This clonotype appeared a few times. The V and J genes are TRBV6-2 or TRBV6-3 and TRBJ1-1; D gene uncertain. The CDR3 consists of 15 residues. CDR1 is MNHEY, CDR2 SVGEGT, per germline. V gave up 5 bases and J gave up 1 base, with 14 bases separating them. The CDR3 nucleotides read TGTGCCAGCAGTCAAACAGCGGGCCCGAACACTGAAGCTTTCTTT. It specifies CASSQTAGPNTEAFF.

This clonotype was detected many times. The V call is TRBV10-3, the J call TRBJ2-5; TRBD2 agrees at 8 bases. With 6 bases clipped from V and 1 base from J, the junction kept 4 bases outside the gene matches. In germline, CDR1 is ENHRY, CDR2 SYGVKD. The CDR3 is made up of 14 amino acids. The CDR3 sequence is CAISRLASQETQYF. CDR3 sequence (DNA): TGTGCCATCAGCCGACTAGCGTCCCAAGAGACCCAGTACTTC.

The rearrangement links TRBV19 to TRBJ2-2; D unresolved. V was trimmed by 6 bases and J by 3 bases, leaving 11 bases between them. In germline, CDR1 is LNHDA, CDR2 SQIVND (reference sequence). The CDR3 runs to 14 residues. The CDR3, as DNA: TGTGCCAGTAGGTGGAGACAATACACCGGGGAGCTGTTTTTT. This sequence encodes CASRWRQYTGELFF.

This clonotype was detected many times. The chain is built from TRBV20-1 and TRBJ2-3; D is unclear. This CDR3 region has 13 residues. CDR1 is DFQATT and CDR2 is SNEGSKA in the germline V gene (reference sequence). V was trimmed by 0 bases and J by 4 bases, leaving 8 bases between them. The CDR3 loop is CSARDVRADTQYF. The CDR3, as DNA: TGCAGTGCTAGAGACGTGCGTGCAGATACGCAGTATTTT.

This clonotype appeared a few times. The gene calls are TRBV20-1 and TRBJ1-5; 9 bases fit TRBD1. This CDR3 region has 16 residues. Germline V CDR1 and CDR2: DFQATT, SNEGSKA (reference sequence). The ends lost 0 bases at V and 3 bases at J; junction bases unmatched: 6. The CDR3 nucleotides are TGCAGTGCTAGAGATCATGACAGGGGGTACAATCAGCCCCAGCATTTT. Protein product: CSARDHDRGYNQPQHF.

This sequence joins TRBV9 and TRBJ1-1; D possibly corresponds to TRBD1 (5 bases). Germline CDR1 SGDLS, CDR2 YYNGEE. Trimming removed 0 bases at V and 3 bases at J, with 24 bases between. This CDR3 contains 19 residues. The CDR3 DNA sequence: TGTGCCAGCAGCGTAGAGGGAACCAGGGTAGAGGGGACGGACACTGAAGCTTTCTTT. Its protein product is CASSVEGTRVEGTDTEAFF.